The 21 T cell receptor beta chains below all came from one sample that was sequenced in a study of control samples from healthy donors and cancer patients. Sequenced by immunoSEQ multiplex PCR; TCRdb stores in-frame clones only, minus some. The table records 120,000 to 150,000 clones, roughly 92% of them present only once. The material sequenced was blood. The receptors originated from a man aged 40-49 years in good health.

A few counts support this clone. The DNA of the CDR3 is TGTGCCAGCAGCTTACTAGCGGGAGGCAGTTCAGATACGCAGTATTTT. Translated: CASSLLAGGSSDTQYF. The chain is built from TRBV5-5 and TRBJ2-3; TRBD2 aligns across 12 bases. The length of the CDR3 is 16 residues. From germline, CDR1 is SGHKS and CDR2 YYEKEE (reference sequence). V lost 2 bases, J lost 4 bases, and 5 bases stayed unmatched. Full variable domain (missing parts from reference TRBV5-5 and TRBJ2-3): DAGVTQSPTHLIKTRGQQVTLRCSPISGHKSVSWYQQVLGQGPQFIFQYYEKEERGRGNFPDRFSARQFPNYSSELNVNALLLGDSALYLCASSLLAGGSSDTQYFGPGTRLTVL.

V gene TRBV5-6 combines with J gene TRBJ1-6; D is possibly TRBD1 (6 bases). V lost 1 base to trimming and J lost 9 bases, with 14 bases between them. The CDR3 consists of 15 residues. CDR1 and CDR2 from the germline V gene are SGHDT and YYEEEE. CDR3 nucleotide sequence: TGTGCCAGCAGCTTGACCGCAGGGGAGGGTTCACCCCTCCACTTT. Amino acid sequence: CASSLTAGEGSPLHF.

The rearrangement links TRBV9 to TRBJ1-1, with D unresolved. Germline lookup yields CDR1 SGDLS and CDR2 YYNGEE. This CDR3 region has 12 residues. Trimming cost V 4 bases and J 7 bases, with 11 bases left between them. The CDR3 bases are TGTGCCAGCAGCCCGGGGAGCGGTGAAGCTTTCTTT. It specifies CASSPGSGEAFF.

The CDR3 DNA sequence: TGTGCCAGCAGTGACATCACAGATACGCAGTATTTT. As protein: CASSDITDTQYF. V and J are TRBV27 and TRBJ2-3, with D unclear. Trimming removed 5 bases from V and 2 bases from J, with 5 bases in between. Looked up from germline, CDR1 is MNHEY and CDR2 is SMNVEV (reference sequence). The CDR3 runs to 12 residues.

The V and J genes are TRBV10-3 and TRBJ2-2, with D unclear. V was cut by 2 bases and J by 5 bases, with 9 bases left in between. Germline assignment: CDR1 ENHRY and CDR2 SYGVKD. The CDR3 runs 14 residues. CDR3 sequence (DNA): TGTGCCATCAGTGAGACGGAGTCAACCGGGGAGCTGTTTTTT. This codes for CAISETESTGELFF.

This clone occurred many times. CDR3: CASTDLGAEYGYTF. The CDR3 coding sequence is TGTGCCAGCACTGACCTGGGGGCAGAGTATGGCTACACCTTC. V gene TRBV28 combines with J gene TRBJ1-2; D is possibly TRBD1 (6 bases). This CDR3 comprises 14 residues. CDR1 MDHEN and CDR2 SYDVKM come from the germline V gene. V was cut by 7 bases and J by 5 bases, with 17 bases left in between.

V usage is TRBV7-8 and J usage is TRBJ1-5; no clear D gene. The length of the CDR3 is 15 residues. V gave up 1 base and J gave up 7 bases, with 14 bases separating them. Germline V lookup: CDR1 SGHVS, CDR2 FQNEAQ. CDR3: CASSLGGWGYQPQHF. Here the CDR3 DNA reads TGTGCCAGCAGCTTAGGAGGATGGGGTTACCAGCCCCAGCATTTT.

V and J are TRBV29-1 and TRBJ1-4; possibly TRBD1 for D (5 bases). V lost 3 bases and J 7 bases, leaving 12 bases between the germline ends. This CDR3 spans 13 amino acids. Germline V gene data show CDR1 as SQVTM and CDR2 as ANQGSEA. For the CDR3, the DNA is TGCAGCGTTGACATTGGGGGGAGTGAAAAACTGTTTTTT. Encoded protein: CSVDIGGSEKLFF.

This clone was detected only once. V is TRBV7-8 and J is TRBJ1-1; no clear D gene. CDR1 and CDR2 from the germline V gene are SGHVS and FQNEAQ. This CDR3 region has 13 residues. V shed 2 bases and J shed 1 base, with 5 bases lying between them. The CDR3 DNA is TGTGCCAGCAGCTTAAGACCGAACACTGAAGCTTTCTTT. It encodes CASSLRPNTEAFF. The full variable domain, with the rest looked up from reference TRBV7-8 and TRBJ1-1, is GAGVSQSPRYKVAKRGQDVALRCDPISGHVSLFWYQQALGQGPEFLTYFQNEAQLDKSGLPSDRFFAERPEGSVSTLKIQRTQQEDSAVYLCASSLRPNTEAFFGQGTRLTVV.

This rearrangement joins TRBV19 to TRBJ2-7, with D hard to call. The V end was cut by 5 bases, the J end by 4 bases, with 9 bases between. Germline V gene lookup returns CDR1 LNHDA and CDR2 SQIVND (reference sequence). The CDR3 sequence is 12 residues long. CDR3 coding DNA: TGTGCCAGTAGTCCGGGTCTTTACGAGCAGTACTTC. Translating it yields CASSPGLYEQYF.

The V call is TRBV18, the J call TRBJ1-6; weak D call: TRBD1 (5 bases). Germline CDR1 reads KGHSH; CDR2 reads LQKENI. There are 16 residues in the CDR3. V lost 1 base and J lost 7, with 14 bases in between. The CDR3 nucleotides read TGTGCCAGCTCACCACGACAGAGAGGGGACAATTCACCCCTCCACTTT. Translating gives CASSPRQRGDNSPLHF. The full variable domain, completed using reference TRBV18 and TRBJ1-6, is NAGVMQNPRHLVRRRGQEARLRCSPMKGHSHVYWYRQLPEEGLKFMVYLQKENIIDESGMPKERFSAEFPKEGPSILRIQQVVRGDSAAYFCASSPRQRGDNSPLHFGNGTRLTVT.

V is TRBV11-2 and J is TRBJ2-4; D ambiguous. Deletions cut 4 bases from V and 8 bases from J, with 6 bases between. Germline CDR1 reads SGHAT; CDR2 reads FQNNGV. The CDR3 covers 11 residues. CDR3 DNA: TGTGCCAGCAGCTCCCCGTACATTCAGTACTTC. Residues: CASSSPYIQYF.

The gene calls are TRBV12-3 or TRBV12-4 and TRBJ1-2, with TRBD1 matching over 8 bases. Trimming at V came to 5 bases and at J to 5 bases, leaving 4 bases not matched to a gene. This CDR3 region has 13 residues. CDR3 region: CASSQGAFYGYTF. The CDR3 DNA sequence: TGTGCCAGCAGTCAGGGGGCGTTTTATGGCTACACCTTC.

The rearrangement links TRBV5-6 to TRBJ1-1; the match to TRBD1 covers 10 bases. Germline trimming cut 1 base from V and 1 base from J; bases unmatched to any gene: 4. Germline CDR1 and CDR2: SGHDT and YYEEEE. This CDR3 has 16 residues. In DNA, the CDR3 is TGTGCCAGCAGCTTGACGTGGGACAGGGGGAACACTGAAGCTTTCTTT. Amino acids: CASSLTWDRGNTEAFF.

This chain uses TRBV11-1 with TRBJ2-3, with D uncertain. Germline V gene lookup returns CDR1 SGHAT and CDR2 FQDESV (reference sequence). CDR3 size: 12 residues. The ends were cut back, 4 bases at V and 4 bases at J, with 6 bases in the middle. DNA for the CDR3: TGTGCCAGCAGCTCGGACCCAGATACGCAGTATTTT. It is translated as CASSSDPDTQYF.

The rearrangement uses TRBV19 and TRBJ2-7, with D uncertain. This CDR3 is 15 amino acids long. V lost 0 bases to trimming and J lost 2 bases, with 11 bases between them. The germline CDR1 and CDR2 sequences are LNHDA and SQIVND (reference sequence). CDR3 protein: CASSIEAHSTYEQYF. DNA of the CDR3: TGTGCCAGTAGTATAGAGGCCCATTCTACCTACGAGCAGTACTTC.

V gene TRBV24-1 combines with J gene TRBJ2-5; 12 bases agree with TRBD2. The J segment lost 4 bases and the V segment lost 4 bases, leaving 6 bases of the junction unmatched. The CDR3 sequence is 16 residues long. Germline values: CDR1 KGHDR, CDR2 SFDVKD. In DNA form, the CDR3 reads TGTGCCACCAGTGAGGAACTAGCGGGGGGCATAGAGACCCAGTACTTC. Translating it yields CATSEELAGGIETQYF.

V gene TRBV10-3 combines with J gene TRBJ1-1; D gene uncertain. Trimming pared 2 bases from V and 1 base from J, leaving 14 bases between. The germline V gene has CDR1 ENHRY and CDR2 SYGVKD. This CDR3 contains 16 residues. Written as DNA, the CDR3 is TGTGCCATCAGTGAGAGTCGGGGTCCCGGGAACACTGAAGCTTTCTTT. It is translated as CAISESRGPGNTEAFF.

V and J are TRBV5-1 and TRBJ1-2, with TRBD1 matching over 9 bases. The CDR3 is made up of 17 amino acids. Losses at the gene ends were 4 bases for V and 4 bases for J; bases not matched to a gene: 14. Germline V gene data show CDR1 as SGHRS and CDR2 as YFSETQ. The CDR3 region has the DNA TGCGCCAGCAGCCTCACTTCCACAGGGGGCTCCCTCTATGGCTACACCTTC. Amino acid sequence: CASSLTSTGGSLYGYTF.

The chain links TRBV9 to TRBJ1-5; D possibly corresponds to TRBD1 (5 bases). Trimming stripped 0 bases from V and 6 bases from J, with 10 bases between. Per germline, CDR1 SGDLS and CDR2 YYNGEE. This CDR3 comprises 14 residues. In DNA, the CDR3 is TGTGCCAGCAGCGTAGGCGGGGGAACTCAGCCCCAGCATTTT. This codes for CASSVGGGTQPQHF.

V gene TRBV5-1 combines with J gene TRBJ2-5; D possibly uses TRBD1 or TRBD2 (7 bases each). In germline, CDR1 is SGHRS, CDR2 YFSETQ. The germline V and J ends were trimmed by 0 bases and 4 bases, with 10 bases remaining between them. This CDR3 has 14 amino acids. CDR3 in amino acids: CASSLGRGGETQYF. The DNA of the CDR3 is TGCGCCAGCAGCTTGGGCAGGGGGGGAGAGACCCAGTACTTC.